Following are 26 T cell receptor beta chains from one sample sequenced in a study of shared clonotypes between healthy human individuals. Libraries were prepared by immunoSEQ multiplex PCR; TCRdb keeps only in-frame clonotypes and omits some of them. The repertoire holds millions of clones, with about 92% as singletons. Positively selected for CCR7, the CD45RO-negative cells used as naive CD8 cells excluded terminally differentiated effector memory CD45RA+ cells. Input material: naive CD8+ T cells from PBMCs. The source of these receptors is a man between 18 and 35 years old in good health. Some clones in this sample may be carry-over from other donors' samples.

The chain recombines TRBV29-1 with TRBJ2-3, with D possibly TRBD2 on 6 matching bases. Germline values: CDR1 SQVTM, CDR2 ANQGSEA. The length of the CDR3 is 16 residues. Trimming cost V 6 bases and J 4 bases, with 23 bases left between them. The CDR3 protein is CSVLPQGLLGADTQYF. The CDR3 nucleotides are TGCAGCGTCCTCCCCCAAGGACTATTGGGGGCAGATACGCAGTATTTT.

This clone was counted a single time. This chain uses TRBV7-2 with TRBJ2-5; D is possibly TRBD2 (6 bases). This CDR3 is built from 15 residues. Germline assignment: CDR1 SGHTA and CDR2 FQGNSA. Trimming took 5 bases from V and 2 from J, leaving 15 bases between them. CDR3 bases: TGTGCCAGCAGCCCATCGGGACTGCCTCAAGAGACCCAGTACTTC. Translation: CASSPSGLPQETQYF.

This rearrangement joins TRBV6-1 to TRBJ1-2, with D possibly matching TRBD1 (5 bases). This CDR3 comprises 15 residues. Germline V gives CDR1 MNHNS, CDR2 SASEGT. Trimming took off 6 bases at V and 8 bases at J, with 22 bases between the two ends. The CDR3 bases are TGTGCCAGCAGGGGGTCCAACCAGGGTATTATAGGCTACACCTTC. Translated, it gives CASRGSNQGIIGYTF.

The chain carries TRBV9 and TRBJ2-3; D not resolved. Germline CDR1 and CDR2: SGDLS and YYNGEE. This CDR3 region has 13 residues. With 3 bases removed from V and 4 bases from J, the gap between germline ends came to 9 bases. In nucleotides, the CDR3 is TGTGCCAGCAGCGCCGGAACCCCAGATACGCAGTATTTT. Its translation is CASSAGTPDTQYF. The variable domain in full, completed from reference TRBV9 and TRBJ2-3, reads DSGVTQTPKHLITATGQRVTLRCSPRSGDLSVYWYQQSLDQGLQFLIQYYNGEERAKGNILERFSAQQFPDLHSELNLSSLELGDSALYFCASSAGTPDTQYFGPGTRLTVL.

This clone was picked up one time. Other DNA sequences from this sample encode an identical CDR3 as well. The V gene is TRBV18, the J gene TRBJ2-3; 8 bases map to TRBD1. This CDR3 contains 15 residues. V shed 2 bases and J 2 bases; nucleotides not matched to a gene: 3. CDR1 KGHSH and CDR2 LQKENI come from the germline V gene. The CDR3 loop is CASSPDRGNTDTQYF. In nucleotides, the CDR3 is TGTGCCAGCTCACCAGACAGGGGCAACACAGATACGCAGTATTTT.

This rearrangement joins TRBV13 to TRBJ2-7, with 7 bases lining up with TRBD1. The CDR3 totals 17 residues. V lost 0 bases, J lost 2 bases, and 10 bases stayed unmatched. CDR1 is PRHDT and CDR2 is FYEKMQ in the germline V gene (reference sequence). The CDR3 DNA reads as TGTGCCAGCAGCTTAGGCCTAAATGGACAGGCAGCCTACGAGCAGTACTTC. This sequence encodes CASSLGLNGQAAYEQYF.

The chain uses TRBV19 and TRBJ2-1; the D gene is possibly TRBD2 (6 bases). Germline-derived CDR1 and CDR2 are LNHDA and SQIVND (reference sequence). The CDR3 is made up of 14 amino acids. V was pared by 8 bases and J by 6 bases, with 17 bases between. The CDR3 region is CASGPGLARNEQFF. CDR3 nucleotides: TGTGCCAGTGGACCTGGGCTAGCGCGCAATGAGCAGTTCTTC. The full variable domain, its missing parts supplied by reference TRBV19 and TRBJ2-1, is DGGITQSPKYLFRKEGQNVTLSCEQNLNHDAMYWYRQDPGQGLRLIYYSQIVNDFQKGDIAEGYSVSREKKESFPLTVTSAQKNPTAFYLCASGPGLARNEQFFGPGTRLTVL.

The chain recombines TRBV7-9 with TRBJ2-5; D possibly corresponds to TRBD1 (6 bases). Germline-derived CDR1 and CDR2 are SEHNR and FQNEAQ (reference sequence). The V end was cut by 5 bases, the J end by 2 bases, with 12 bases between. This CDR3 has 14 amino acids. The chain's CDR3 is CASSRAGEQETQYF. CDR3 bases: TGTGCCAGCAGCAGGGCAGGGGAACAAGAGACCCAGTACTTC.

The chain links TRBV14 to TRBJ1-2; TRBD1 matches 7 bases. The germline gives CDR1 SGHDN, CDR2 FVKESK. The CDR3 contains 16 residues. V lost 7 bases and J lost 8; bases outside the gene matches: 19. In nucleotides, the CDR3 is TGTGCCAGCACCATGGGGCCGGGAGGGGGCGACGAGGGCTACACCTTC. Its translation: CASTMGPGGGDEGYTF.

The rearrangement links TRBV27 to TRBJ2-7; tentatively, D is TRBD2 (6 bases). Germline V gene lookup returns CDR1 MNHEY and CDR2 SMNVEV (reference sequence). This CDR3 region has 15 residues. V lost 3 bases, J lost 3 bases, and 15 bases lay in between. CDR3 nucleotide sequence: TGTGCCAGCAGTTTCGGGGCTAGCGCCGGCTACGAGCAGTACTTC. Translated: CASSFGASAGYEQYF.

The chain couples TRBV7-9 to TRBJ2-3; 7 nucleotides match TRBD1. J lost 2 bases, V lost 5 bases, and 16 bases had no gene match. Germline CDR1 is SEHNR and CDR2 is FQNEAQ (reference sequence). CDR3 length equals 18 residues. CDR3 residues: CASSTPRQGDPPTDTQYF. The CDR3 DNA sequence: TGTGCCAGCAGCACTCCGAGACAGGGCGACCCCCCCACAGATACGCAGTATTTT.

This rearrangement joins TRBV25-1 to TRBJ1-1; D unresolved. This CDR3 has 15 residues. The V end was cut by 1 base, the J end by 5 bases, with 14 bases between. Germline CDR1 reads MGHDK; CDR2 reads SYGVNS. The DNA for the CDR3 is TGTGCCAGCAGTGAATCCCTCGGGAGCGGGACTGAAGCTTTCTTT. Translating gives CASSESLGSGTEAFF.

The CDR3 is CASSPPGQGYIKPQHF. The CDR3 DNA follows: TGTGCCAGCAGTCCACCGGGACAGGGGTATATCAAGCCCCAGCATTTT. The V and J genes are TRBV28 and TRBJ1-5, with TRBD1 identical over 10 bases. The germline gives CDR1 MDHEN, CDR2 SYDVKM. The CDR3 is 16 amino acids. Trimming took 5 bases from V and 8 from J; bases not matched to a gene: 12.

This rearrangement joins TRBV4-1 to TRBJ2-5, with D perhaps TRBD1 (6 bases). Looked up from germline, CDR1 is MGHRA and CDR2 is YSYEKL. This CDR3 comprises 16 residues. V was clipped by 1 base and J by 3 bases, with 15 bases between them. The CDR3 here is CASSQVGVRGKETQYF. The DNA of the CDR3 is TGCGCCAGCAGCCAAGTTGGGGTCAGGGGAAAAGAGACCCAGTACTTC.

This CDR3 is CASRPTIRESEQYF. The CDR3 DNA reads as TGTGCCAGCAGACCAACTATACGGGAAAGCGAGCAGTACTTC. The V call is TRBV28, the J call TRBJ2-7, with TRBD2 as a possible D gene (5 bases). V lost 6 bases and J lost 6, with 18 bases in between. The CDR3 totals 14 residues. Germline assignment: CDR1 MDHEN and CDR2 SYDVKM.

This sequence joins TRBV7-9 and TRBJ1-1, with 7 bases lining up with TRBD1. Germline V gives CDR1 SEHNR, CDR2 FQNEAQ (reference sequence). V dropped 1 base and J dropped 8; count of bases not matched to a gene: 4. The CDR3 extends over 13 amino acids. The CDR3 reads CASSLVLGQEAFF. The CDR3 nucleotides are TGTGCCAGCAGCTTAGTTTTGGGACAGGAAGCTTTCTTT.

V and J are TRBV9 and TRBJ2-1; 11 bases agree with TRBD2. CDR1 SGDLS and CDR2 YYNGEE come from the germline V gene. The CDR3 spans 16 residues. Trimming removed 4 bases from V and 2 bases from J; junction bases left unmatched: 5. The CDR3 loop is CASSLLAGGAYNEQFF. The CDR3 region has the DNA TGTGCCAGCAGCCTTTTAGCGGGAGGGGCCTACAATGAGCAGTTCTTC. The full variable domain, rest sourced from reference TRBV9 and TRBJ2-1, is DSGVTQTPKHLITATGQRVTLRCSPRSGDLSVYWYQQSLDQGLQFLIQYYNGEERAKGNILERFSAQQFPDLHSELNLSSLELGDSALYFCASSLLAGGAYNEQFFGPGTRLTVL.

This clone came up once. The chain carries TRBV14 and TRBJ1-2; D not resolved. The CDR3 loop spans 13 amino acids. V was pared by 5 bases and J by 2 bases, with 9 bases between. The germline V gene encodes CDR1 SGHDN and CDR2 FVKESK. CDR3 loop: CASSATRNYGYTF. Here the CDR3 DNA reads TGTGCCAGCAGCGCCACACGGAACTATGGCTACACCTTC.

This rearrangement joins TRBV7-9 to TRBJ1-3; TRBD1 is a possible D gene (5 bases). The CDR3 is made up of 17 amino acids. The germline V gene has CDR1 SEHNR and CDR2 FQNEAQ (reference sequence). Trimming pared 5 bases from V and 4 bases from J, leaving 21 bases between. The CDR3 sequence is CASSADRGPLAGNTIYF. CDR3 coding DNA: TGTGCCAGCAGCGCGGACCGGGGACCGCTCGCCGGAAACACCATATATTTT.

The chain has TRBV2 and TRBJ1-2, with D perhaps TRBD1 (6 bases). The ends were cut back, 6 bases at V and 4 bases at J, with 12 bases in the middle. Germline V gene data show CDR1 as SNHLY and CDR2 as FYNNEI. This CDR3 spans 13 amino acids. Here the CDR3 reads CASRDRGGYGYTF. CDR3 nucleotides: TGTGCCAGCAGGGATAGAGGGGGCTATGGCTACACCTTC.

This chain links TRBV6-6 with TRBJ1-1; D remains unclear. CDR3 size: 13 residues. From germline, CDR1 is MNHNY and CDR2 SVGAGI (reference sequence). V lost 10 bases, J lost 1 base, and 13 bases lay in between. The CDR3 sequence is CAIKRTWNTEAFF. CDR3 nucleotides: TGTGCCATAAAGAGGACTTGGAACACTGAAGCTTTCTTT.

The chain couples TRBV7-3 to TRBJ2-1, with a possible D match to TRBD1 (5 bases). CDR1 SGHTA and CDR2 FQGTGA come from the germline V gene. V was cut by 5 bases and J by 14 bases, with 28 bases left in between. This CDR3 comprises 16 residues. CDR3 coding DNA: TGTGCCAGCAGCGCCTGGAGCCCCCTCTCAGTGGGGCGGAAGTTCTTC. Translated: CASSAWSPLSVGRKFF.

V usage is TRBV28 and J usage is TRBJ1-2; tentative D call: TRBD1 (5 bases). Germline V lookup: CDR1 MDHEN, CDR2 SYDVKM. The CDR3 is 17 residues long. Deletions cut 4 bases from V and 4 bases from J, with 22 bases between. The chain's CDR3 is CASSSLGTAEESYGYTF. CDR3 sequence (DNA): TGTGCCAGCAGTTCGCTCGGGACGGCCGAGGAGTCCTATGGCTACACCTTC.

Note on this clone: The same CDR3 is also encoded by other DNA sequences in this sample. The chain carries TRBV9 and TRBJ2-3; tentatively, D is TRBD2 (5 bases). The CDR3 extends over 14 amino acids. V gave up 0 bases and J gave up 5 bases, with 10 bases separating them. Germline lookup yields CDR1 SGDLS and CDR2 YYNGEE. CDR3 loop: CASSVGGGRDTQYF. CDR3 in DNA: TGTGCCAGCAGCGTAGGCGGAGGCAGAGATACGCAGTATTTT.

J is TRBJ2-7 and V is TRBV6-1, with TRBD1 matching 8 bases. V lost 2 bases and J lost 5; bases outside the gene matches: 11. The CDR3 spans 16 residues. Germline V lookup: CDR1 MNHNS, CDR2 SASEGT. This chain's CDR3 is CASSEWMTGARDEQYF. CDR3 coding DNA: TGTGCCAGCAGTGAATGGATGACAGGGGCGCGGGACGAGCAGTACTTC.

Note on this clone: Other nucleotide sequences from this sample produce the same CDR3. The chain employs TRBV11-2 and TRBJ2-7; D is unresolved. This CDR3 has 13 amino acids. Trimming cost V 1 base and J 0 bases, with 4 bases left between them. CDR1 is SGHAT, CDR2 FQNNGV, per germline. The CDR3 region is CASSLVGSYEQYF. CDR3 nucleotide sequence: TGTGCCAGCAGCTTAGTAGGCTCCTACGAGCAGTACTTC.